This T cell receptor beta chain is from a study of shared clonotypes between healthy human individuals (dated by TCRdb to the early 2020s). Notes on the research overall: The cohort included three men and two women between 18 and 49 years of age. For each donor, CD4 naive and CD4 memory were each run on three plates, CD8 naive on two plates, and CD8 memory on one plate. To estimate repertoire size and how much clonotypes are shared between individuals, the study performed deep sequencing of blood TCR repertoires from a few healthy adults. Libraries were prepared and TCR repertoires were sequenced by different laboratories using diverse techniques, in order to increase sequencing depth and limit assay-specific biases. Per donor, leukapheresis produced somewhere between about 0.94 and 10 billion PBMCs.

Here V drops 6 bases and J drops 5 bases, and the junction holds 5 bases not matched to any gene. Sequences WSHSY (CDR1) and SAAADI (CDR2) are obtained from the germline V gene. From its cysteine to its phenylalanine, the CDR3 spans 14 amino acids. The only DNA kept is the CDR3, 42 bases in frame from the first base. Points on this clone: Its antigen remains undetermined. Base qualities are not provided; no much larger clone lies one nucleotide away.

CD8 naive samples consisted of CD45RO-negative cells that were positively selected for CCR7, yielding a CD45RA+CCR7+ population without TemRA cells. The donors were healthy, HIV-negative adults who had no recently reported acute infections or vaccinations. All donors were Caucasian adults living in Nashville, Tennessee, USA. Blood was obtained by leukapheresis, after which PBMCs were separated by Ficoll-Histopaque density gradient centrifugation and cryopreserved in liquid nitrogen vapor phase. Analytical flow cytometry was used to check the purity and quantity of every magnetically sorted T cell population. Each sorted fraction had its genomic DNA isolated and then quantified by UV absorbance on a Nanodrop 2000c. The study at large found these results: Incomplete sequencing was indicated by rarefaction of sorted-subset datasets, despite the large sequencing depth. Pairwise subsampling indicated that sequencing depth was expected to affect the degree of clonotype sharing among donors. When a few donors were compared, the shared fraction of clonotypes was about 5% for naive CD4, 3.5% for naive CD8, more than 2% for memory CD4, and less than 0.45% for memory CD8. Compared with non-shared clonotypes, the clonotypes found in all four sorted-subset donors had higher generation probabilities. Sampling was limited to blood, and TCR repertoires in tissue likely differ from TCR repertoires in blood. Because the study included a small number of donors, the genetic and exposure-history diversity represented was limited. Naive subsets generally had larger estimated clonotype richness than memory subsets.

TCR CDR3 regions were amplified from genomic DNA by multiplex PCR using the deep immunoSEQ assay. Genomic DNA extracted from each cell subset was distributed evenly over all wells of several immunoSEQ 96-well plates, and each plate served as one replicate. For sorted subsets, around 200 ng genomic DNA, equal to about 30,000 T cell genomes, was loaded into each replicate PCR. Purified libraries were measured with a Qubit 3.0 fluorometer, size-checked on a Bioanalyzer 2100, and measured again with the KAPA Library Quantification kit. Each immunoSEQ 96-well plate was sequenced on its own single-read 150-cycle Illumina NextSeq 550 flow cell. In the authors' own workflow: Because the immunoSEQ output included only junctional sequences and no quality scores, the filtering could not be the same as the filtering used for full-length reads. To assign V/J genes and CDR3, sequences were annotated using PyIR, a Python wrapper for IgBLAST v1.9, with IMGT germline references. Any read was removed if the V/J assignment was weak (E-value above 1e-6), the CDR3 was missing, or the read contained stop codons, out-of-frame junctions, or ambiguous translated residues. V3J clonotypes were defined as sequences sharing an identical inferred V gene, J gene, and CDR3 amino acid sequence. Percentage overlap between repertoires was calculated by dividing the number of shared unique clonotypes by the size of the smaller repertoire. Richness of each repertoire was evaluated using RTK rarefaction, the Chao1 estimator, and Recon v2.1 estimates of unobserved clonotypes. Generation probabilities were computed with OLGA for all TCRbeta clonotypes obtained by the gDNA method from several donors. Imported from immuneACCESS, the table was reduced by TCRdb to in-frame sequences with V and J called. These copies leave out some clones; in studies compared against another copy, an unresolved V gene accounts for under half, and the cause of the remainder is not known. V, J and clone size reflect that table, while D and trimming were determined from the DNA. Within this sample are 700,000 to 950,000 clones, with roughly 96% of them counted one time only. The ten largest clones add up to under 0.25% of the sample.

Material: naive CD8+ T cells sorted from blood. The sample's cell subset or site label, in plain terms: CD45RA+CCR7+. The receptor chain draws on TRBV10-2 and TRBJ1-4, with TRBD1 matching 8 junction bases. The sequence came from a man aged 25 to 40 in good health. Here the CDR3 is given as CASRDRGKNEKLFF. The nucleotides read TGCGCCAGCAGAGACAGGGGTAAAAATGAAAAACTGTTTTTT.